These 21 T cell receptor beta chains originate from one sample sequenced in a study of blood T cell repertoires in COVID-19. This table comes from immunoSEQ multiplex PCR, and its TCRdb copy is limited to in-frame clones, with some not included. The profile covers more than 60,000 clones, with about nine tenths appearing a single time and 6.5% to 8.5% taken by the ten largest. The specimen was peripheral blood. The origin of the receptors is a human donor in a cohort sampled during active COVID-19.

The chain's CDR3 is CASSLVKGETQYF. The CDR3 nucleotides read TGTGCCAGCAGCTTAGTAAAGGGGGAGACCCAGTACTTC. The genes are TRBV13 and TRBJ2-5; a weak D match, TRBD1 (5 bases). The germline V gene has CDR1 PRHDT and CDR2 FYEKMQ (reference sequence). CDR3 length: 13 residues. V was pared by 1 base and J by 5 bases, with 8 bases between.

The chain uses TRBV6-6 and TRBJ1-2, with a weak D call TRBD1 (6 bases). CDR1 is MNHNY, CDR2 SVGAGI, per germline (reference sequence). This CDR3 spans 13 amino acids. Trimming shortened V by 3 bases and J by 2 bases, and 7 bases separated the two germline ends. The CDR3 region is CASSYTGNYGYTF. In DNA, the CDR3 is TGTGCCAGCAGTTATACAGGGAACTATGGCTACACCTTC.

V gene TRBV9 combines with J gene TRBJ2-7; a possible D gene is TRBD1 (5 bases). This CDR3 comprises 13 residues. Germline V gene sequence: CDR1 SGDLS, CDR2 YYNGEE. Deletions cut 4 bases from V and 1 base from J, with 9 bases between. The CDR3 bases are TGTGCCAGCAGCAACCCAGGGTCCTACGAGCAGTACTTC. Protein: CASSNPGSYEQYF.

This clone was recorded only once. The chain employs TRBV6-4 and TRBJ2-1; a possible D gene is TRBD2 (7 bases). The CDR3 is 15 amino acids. Trimming stripped 6 bases from V and 4 bases from J, with 16 bases between. In germline, CDR1 is MRHNA, CDR2 SNTAGT. The CDR3: CASSREGGAYNEQFF. CDR3 sequence (DNA): TGTGCCAGCAGCAGGGAGGGGGGCGCGTACAATGAGCAGTTCTTC.

The chain carries TRBV6-5 and TRBJ2-7; a weak D match, TRBD2 (5 bases). Deletions cut 5 bases from V and 1 base from J, with 12 bases between. The CDR3 is 14 residues long. In germline, CDR1 is MNHEY, CDR2 SVGAGI. The CDR3 reads CASSQDRGSYEQYF. CDR3 DNA sequence: TGTGCCAGCAGTCAGGATCGGGGATCCTACGAGCAGTACTTC.

The CDR3: CASRSLGRSLNTEAFF. Here the CDR3 DNA reads TGTGCCAGCAGGTCCCTCGGTCGTTCACTGAACACTGAAGCTTTCTTT. V is TRBV6-6 and J is TRBJ1-1; unclear D gene. There are 16 residues in the CDR3. V lost 6 bases and J 0 bases, leaving 17 bases between the germline ends. Germline loops: CDR1 MNHNY, CDR2 SVGAGI (reference sequence).

The chain combines TRBV20-1 with TRBJ2-5, with D uncertain. The CDR3 runs 10 residues. The V end was cut by 3 bases, the J end by 5 bases, with 4 bases between. CDR1 and CDR2 (germline): DFQATT, SNEGSKA (reference sequence). The CDR3 sequence: CSASGETQYF. Written as DNA, the CDR3 is TGCAGTGCTAGCGGGGAGACCCAGTACTTC.

The chain joins TRBV29-1 to TRBJ2-5; D is possibly TRBD2 (5 bases). Germline-derived CDR1 and CDR2 are SQVTM and ANQGSEA. Trimming removed 2 bases from V and 6 bases from J, with 16 bases in between. The CDR3 extends over 14 amino acids. CDR3 sequence (DNA): TGCAGCGTTGAACTAGCTCGGCTAGTACAGACCCAGTACTTC. As protein: CSVELARLVQTQYF.

The rearrangement uses TRBV7-2 and TRBJ1-4; D gene unclear. Germline loops: CDR1 SGHTA, CDR2 FQGNSA. The CDR3 runs to 12 residues. With 0 bases removed from V and 11 bases from J, the gap between germline ends came to 7 bases. The CDR3 region is CASSLAPGKLFF. The CDR3 nucleotides are TGTGCCAGCAGCTTAGCCCCGGGGAAACTGTTTTTT.

The genes are TRBV15 and TRBJ1-3; D uncertain. The CDR3 contains 16 residues. Trimming cost V 0 bases and J 4 bases, with 13 bases left between them. Germline CDR1 LNHNV, CDR2 YYDKDF (reference sequence). CDR3 coding DNA: TGTGCCACCAGCAGAGATCGTCCAGATTCCGGAAACACCATATATTTT. Protein: CATSRDRPDSGNTIYF.

J is TRBJ1-5 and V is TRBV4-3, with 7 bases matching TRBD1. This CDR3 contains 17 residues. V was clipped by 0 bases and J by 0 bases; unmatched bases: 5. Germline assignment: CDR1 LGHNA and CDR2 YSLEER. Written as DNA, the CDR3 is TGCGCCAGCAGCCAAGATCCCCAGGGGGGTAGCAATCAGCCCCAGCATTTT. Its protein product is CASSQDPQGGSNQPQHF.

V and J are TRBV19 and TRBJ2-7; D is undetermined. From germline, CDR1 is LNHDA and CDR2 SQIVND (reference sequence). V gave up 10 bases and J gave up 3 bases, with 25 bases separating them. This CDR3 spans 16 amino acids. CDR3 loop: CAISPLLSGYGYEQYF. The CDR3 DNA reads as TGTGCCATCAGCCCACTCCTGTCGGGTTACGGCTACGAGCAGTACTTC.

V is TRBV27 and J is TRBJ1-2; no clear D gene. Germline V gene data show CDR1 as MNHEY and CDR2 as SMNVEV (reference sequence). The CDR3 contains 13 residues. The germline V and J ends were trimmed by 3 bases and 3 bases, with 8 bases remaining between them. The CDR3 reads CASSLRGHYGYTF. The CDR3 DNA follows: TGTGCCAGCAGTTTGCGCGGCCACTATGGCTACACCTTC.

This clone was counted a single time. J is TRBJ2-1 and V is TRBV27, with 14 bases that match TRBD2. This CDR3 has 17 residues. Germline CDR1 is MNHEY and CDR2 is SMNVEV (reference sequence). The J segment lost 3 bases and the V segment lost 7 bases, leaving 8 bases of the junction unmatched. For the CDR3, the DNA is TGTGCCAGCACTCTAACGACTAGCGGGGGGGTCTACAATGAGCAGTTCTTC. Translating gives CASTLTTSGGVYNEQFF.

This clone was counted a single time. The V call is TRBV5-1, the J call TRBJ1-3, with 7 bases that match TRBD1. Germline CDR1 and CDR2: SGHRS and YFSETQ. Germline trimming cut 4 bases from V and 0 bases from J; bases unmatched to any gene: 4. The CDR3 runs to 15 residues. CDR3 nucleotides: TGCGCCAGCAGCGTCGCAGGGGGCTCTGGAAACACCATATATTTT. It codes for CASSVAGGSGNTIYF.

The chain employs TRBV29-1 and TRBJ1-2, with 8 nucleotides matching TRBD1. J gave up 8 bases and V 6 bases, and 11 bases lay outside the gene matches. The CDR3 totals 13 residues. Germline V gene lookup returns CDR1 SQVTM and CDR2 ANQGSEA. CDR3 DNA sequence: TGCAGCGTAGGACAGGGTATGGGCGTAGGCTACACCTTC. Translation: CSVGQGMGVGYTF.

The V and J genes are TRBV2 and TRBJ1-4, with no clear D. Deletions cut 8 bases from V and 4 bases from J, with 8 bases between. This CDR3 spans 12 amino acids. Looked up from germline, CDR1 is SNHLY and CDR2 is FYNNEI. The CDR3 coding sequence is TGTGCCAGCCGGCAGGATAATGAAAAACTGTTTTTT. This translates into CASRQDNEKLFF. Together with reference TRBV2 and TRBJ1-4, the CDR3 gives the full variable domain: EPEVTQTPSHQVTQMGQEVILRCVPISNHLYFYWYRQILGQKVEFLVSFYNNEISEKSEIFDDQFSVERPDGSNFTLKIRSTKLEDSAMYFCASRQDNEKLFFGSGTQLSVL.

The rearrangement uses TRBV12-3 or TRBV12-4 and TRBJ1-4, with unresolved D. V lost 5 bases and J 4 bases, leaving 8 bases between the germline ends. There are 13 residues in the CDR3. CDR3 loop: CASSLVLNEKLFF. CDR3 DNA: TGTGCCAGCAGTCTCGTCCTTAATGAAAAACTGTTTTTT.

The chain uses TRBV28 and TRBJ1-3, with unresolved D. Germline CDR1 reads MDHEN; CDR2 reads SYDVKM. The CDR3 contains 14 residues. The ends were cut back, 7 bases at V and 0 bases at J, with 10 bases in the middle. The DNA of the CDR3 is TGTGCCAGCACCCCGGGAATCTCTGGAAACACCATATATTTT. It encodes CASTPGISGNTIYF.

This chain links TRBV10-3 with TRBJ2-1; a possible D gene is TRBD1 (5 bases). Germline CDR1 ENHRY, CDR2 SYGVKD. With 0 bases removed from V and 5 bases from J, the gap between germline ends came to 11 bases. This CDR3 has 15 residues. The CDR3 is CAISESGQVDNEQFF. The CDR3 DNA sequence: TGTGCCATCAGTGAGTCGGGGCAGGTGGACAATGAGCAGTTCTTC.

The rearrangement uses TRBV28 and TRBJ1-1, with TRBD1 as a possible D gene (5 bases). The V end was cut by 3 bases, the J end by 5 bases, with 10 bases between. The CDR3 consists of 13 residues. Germline CDR1 is MDHEN and CDR2 is SYDVKM. The CDR3 coding sequence is TGTGCCAGCAGTTTCAGGGTTGGGACTGAAGCTTTCTTT. This codes for CASSFRVGTEAFF. The variable domain in full, completed from reference TRBV28 and TRBJ1-1, reads DVKVTQSSRYLVKRTGEKVFLECVQDMDHENMFWYRQDPGLGLRLIYFSYDVKMKEKGDIPEGYSVSREKKERFSLILESASTNQTSMYLCASSFRVGTEAFFGQGTRLTVV.